Listed here are 32 T cell receptor beta chains from one sample, sequenced in a study of blood T cell repertoires in COVID-19. Using immunoSEQ multiplex PCR, the repertoire was profiled, and TCRdb retains in-frame clones only, with some absent. The sample carries nearly 110,000 clones, about nine tenths recorded once. The sample comprised peripheral blood. These receptors all stem from a woman aged 25 to 39 with acute or convalescent COVID-19.

The J gene is TRBJ1-2, the V gene TRBV11-2, with unresolved D. This CDR3 spans 15 amino acids. CDR1 is SGHAT and CDR2 is FQNNGV in the germline V gene. V was shortened by 0 bases and J by 3 bases, with 11 bases between the two germline ends. This CDR3 is CASSLESLYYYGYTF. In DNA, the CDR3 is TGTGCCAGCAGCTTAGAAAGTCTCTATTACTATGGCTACACCTTC. The full variable domain, with the rest looked up from reference TRBV11-2 and TRBJ1-2, is EAGVAQSPRYKIIEKRQSVAFWCNPISGHATLYWYQQILGQGPKLLIQFQNNGVVDDSQLPKDRFSAERLKGVDSTLKIQPAKLEDSAVYLCASSLESLYYYGYTFGSGTRLTVV.

This clone has only one observation. The chain couples TRBV10-3 to TRBJ1-4, with D perhaps TRBD1 (5 bases). Trimming removed 0 bases from V and 7 bases from J, with 12 bases in between. The CDR3 sequence is 15 residues long. From germline, CDR1 is ENHRY and CDR2 SYGVKD. CDR3 in amino acids: CAISESIGAVEKLFF. Written as DNA, the CDR3 is TGTGCCATCAGTGAGTCGATAGGGGCGGTTGAAAAACTGTTTTTT.

The chain links TRBV6-1 to TRBJ1-4, with TRBD1 identical over 7 bases. This CDR3 comprises 15 residues. V lost 3 bases and J lost 8; bases outside the gene matches: 9. Germline V CDR1 and CDR2: MNHNS, SASEGT. The CDR3 here is CASSEYRGVKEKLFF. As DNA, the CDR3 is TGTGCCAGCAGTGAGTACAGGGGCGTAAAAGAAAAACTGTTTTTT.

The chain has TRBV7-3 and TRBJ2-1; possibly TRBD1 for D (6 bases). The length of the CDR3 is 13 residues. The germline V gene encodes CDR1 SGHTA and CDR2 FQGTGA. Trimming took 5 bases from V and 7 from J, leaving 12 bases between them. CDR3 in DNA: TGTGCCAGCAGCATAATACAGGGTAATGAGCAGTTCTTC. The encoded protein is CASSIIQGNEQFF.

This chain joins TRBV7-8 and TRBJ2-7; 9 positions agree with TRBD2. V lost 3 bases and J lost 3; bases outside the gene matches: 3. CDR3 length: 14 residues. CDR1 and CDR2 from the germline V gene are SGHVS and FQNEAQ. CDR3 bases: TGTGCCAGCAGCTTGCGGGAGGGTCTCTACGAGCAGTACTTC. This translates into CASSLREGLYEQYF.

A single count supports this clone. V gene TRBV27 combines with J gene TRBJ2-1; D perhaps matches TRBD1 (5 bases). V shed 6 bases and J shed 2 bases, with 14 bases lying between them. Germline CDR1 MNHEY, CDR2 SMNVEV (reference sequence). This CDR3 comprises 15 residues. In DNA, the CDR3 is TGTGCCAGCAGGAGAGATCAGGGTCCCTACAATGAGCAGTTCTTC. Protein: CASRRDQGPYNEQFF.

This clone has a single count. The V call is TRBV28, the J call TRBJ1-1; 9 positions match TRBD1. The CDR3 totals 15 residues. The V gene end was trimmed by 5 bases and the J gene end by 10 bases; junction bases not matched to a gene: 14. CDR1 is MDHEN, CDR2 SYDVKM, per germline. CDR3 region: CASSPLGTGIRRAFF. CDR3 DNA: TGTGCCAGCAGTCCCCTCGGGACAGGGATTCGGCGAGCTTTCTTT.

The chain couples TRBV4-3 to TRBJ2-5; D not certain. This CDR3 is 14 amino acids long. Trimming took 0 bases from V and 5 from J, leaving 10 bases between them. Germline V lookup: CDR1 LGHNA, CDR2 YSLEER. CDR3 bases: TGCGCCAGCAGCCAAGATCGAACCCAGGAGACCCAGTACTTC. Its translation is CASSQDRTQETQYF.

The J gene is TRBJ2-1, the V gene TRBV19; unclear D gene. The CDR3 is 13 residues long. The germline V and J ends were trimmed by 7 bases and 10 bases, with 17 bases remaining between them. CDR1 LNHDA and CDR2 SQIVND come from the germline V gene (reference sequence). The CDR3 DNA reads as TGTGCCAGTAAAGGTTTGGGCATGGTAGAGCAGTTCTTC. Its translation is CASKGLGMVEQFF.

This chain uses TRBV7-7 with TRBJ1-5, with TRBD1 matching over 7 bases. The J segment lost 1 base and the V segment lost 1 base, leaving 16 bases of the junction unmatched. Per germline, CDR1 SSHAT and CDR2 FNYEAQ (reference sequence). This CDR3 is built from 20 residues. The DNA of the CDR3 is TGTGCCAGCAGCTTAGAGGAGGGCTCTGAACAGGGGTGCAGCAATCAGCCCCAGCATTTT. It encodes CASSLEEGSEQGCSNQPQHF.

V gene TRBV7-3 combines with J gene TRBJ2-1; 9 nucleotides match TRBD1. This CDR3 is 15 amino acids long. V trimming: 3 bases; J trimming: 7 bases; junction bases outside the gene matches: 7. Per the germline V gene, CDR1 is SGHTA and CDR2 is FQGTGA. DNA for the CDR3: TGTGCCAGCAGCTTGCCGGGGACAGGGTATAATGAGCAGTTCTTC. This gives the protein CASSLPGTGYNEQFF.

The CDR3, as DNA: TGTGCCAGCAGCCTTACCGGGGGAACTGAAGCTTTCTTT. It is translated as CASSLTGGTEAFF. The chain employs TRBV6-5 and TRBJ1-1; a weak D match, TRBD1 (5 bases). Germline V gene data show CDR1 as MNHEY and CDR2 as SVGAGI. V was trimmed by 6 bases and J by 5 bases, leaving 13 bases between them. The CDR3 is 13 amino acids.

The chain links TRBV27 to TRBJ1-1; D perhaps matches TRBD1 (5 bases). The germline CDR1 and CDR2 sequences are MNHEY and SMNVEV (reference sequence). This CDR3 is 16 amino acids long. V was clipped by 5 bases and J by 3 bases, with 19 bases between them. The CDR3 spells CASSRIPGGADTEAFF. CDR3 coding DNA: TGTGCCAGCAGTCGAATCCCCGGGGGAGCGGACACTGAAGCTTTCTTT.

This chain links TRBV4-3 with TRBJ1-5; no clear D. Germline-derived CDR1 and CDR2 are LGHNA and YSLEER. The length of the CDR3 is 17 residues. V dropped 0 bases and J dropped 0 bases, with 12 bases sitting between them. CDR3 nucleotides: TGCGCCAGCAGCCAAGAGTCGGCACGGGATAGCAATCAGCCCCAGCATTTT. Its protein product is CASSQESARDSNQPQHF.

The rearrangement uses TRBV28 and TRBJ2-7; D unresolved. Germline CDR1 MDHEN, CDR2 SYDVKM. This CDR3 comprises 11 residues. V shed 7 bases and J shed 3 bases, with 7 bases lying between them. The chain's CDR3 is CASTPGYEQYF. CDR3 sequence (DNA): TGTGCCAGCACTCCGGGCTACGAGCAGTACTTC.

In this sample, this clone turned up a few times. CDR3 amino acids: CASSFEVGYPEAFF. The CDR3 coding sequence is TGTGCCAGCAGTTTTGAGGTTGGATATCCTGAAGCTTTCTTT. The chain combines TRBV6-4 with TRBJ1-1; D gene unclear. Germline V gene data show CDR1 as MRHNA and CDR2 as SNTAGT. The CDR3 is 14 residues long. V lost 5 bases and J 6 bases, leaving 16 bases between the germline ends.

The rearrangement uses TRBV28 and TRBJ2-7, with D hard to call. The CDR3 has 10 residues. Trimming pared 10 bases from V and 5 bases from J, leaving 9 bases between. Germline CDR1 reads MDHEN; CDR2 reads SYDVKM. The CDR3 region has the DNA TGTGCCAACCAGGATCACGAGCAGTACTTC. This sequence encodes CANQDHEQYF. Full variable domain (remainder filled in from reference TRBV28 and TRBJ2-7): DVKVTQSSRYLVKRTGEKVFLECVQDMDHENMFWYRQDPGLGLRLIYFSYDVKMKEKGDIPEGYSVSREKKERFSLILESASTNQTSMYLCANQDHEQYFGPGTRLTVT.

The chain employs TRBV2 and TRBJ1-5, with a tentative D call TRBD1 (5 bases). The germline V and J ends were trimmed by 1 base and 7 bases, with 17 bases remaining between them. Germline V gives CDR1 SNHLY, CDR2 FYNNEI. This CDR3 is built from 16 residues. In nucleotides, the CDR3 is TGTGCCAGCAGTGAAGATTTAGGGGAAGCGCGGCAGCCCCAGCATTTT. Protein: CASSEDLGEARQPQHF.

V is TRBV29-1 and J is TRBJ1-2; tentatively, D is TRBD1 (5 bases). Trimming stripped 6 bases from V and 4 bases from J, with 12 bases between. Germline V gives CDR1 SQVTM, CDR2 ANQGSEA. The CDR3 consists of 12 residues. The DNA for the CDR3 is TGCAGCGTCGACCCGACAGTCTATGGCTACACCTTC. Translated: CSVDPTVYGYTF.

The chain employs TRBV2 and TRBJ2-7; TRBD1 matches at 8 bases. The CDR3 consists of 14 residues. Germline V lookup: CDR1 SNHLY, CDR2 FYNNEI. With 2 bases clipped from V and 3 bases from J, the junction kept 3 bases outside the gene matches. The CDR3 coding sequence is TGTGCCAGCAGTGAACAGGGGGCGAGCTACGAGCAGTACTTC. Protein: CASSEQGASYEQYF.

This rearrangement joins TRBV7-2 to TRBJ1-6; a weak D match, TRBD1 (5 bases). The CDR3 loop spans 16 amino acids. Trimming removed 5 bases from V and 7 bases from J, with 18 bases in between. The germline V gene encodes CDR1 SGHTA and CDR2 FQGNSA. The CDR3 bases are TGTGCCAGCAGCCTAGGGGCGGGGAACTCCAATTCACCCCTCCACTTT. Translating it yields CASSLGAGNSNSPLHF.

The chain has TRBV18 and TRBJ1-2; 8 nucleotides agree with TRBD1. Germline V gives CDR1 KGHSH, CDR2 LQKENI. V was clipped by 5 bases and J by 4 bases; unmatched bases: 9. CDR3 length: 15 residues. The CDR3 DNA is TGTGCCAGCTCAGCAACTGACAGGGGACCCTATGGCTACACCTTC. This translates into CASSATDRGPYGYTF.

The DNA for the CDR3 is TGTGCCACCAGTGACAGGAGCGGGAGCCCAGATACGCAGTATTTT. Its protein is CATSDRSGSPDTQYF. The chain has TRBV24-1 and TRBJ2-3, with 8 bases aligning to TRBD2. Trimming removed 4 bases from V and 4 bases from J; junction bases left unmatched: 6. Germline lookup yields CDR1 KGHDR and CDR2 SFDVKD. The CDR3 is made up of 15 amino acids.

The chain couples TRBV27 to TRBJ1-1; D gene uncertain. Trimming removed 6 bases from V and 5 bases from J, with 16 bases in between. The CDR3 is 14 residues long. Germline V lookup: CDR1 MNHEY, CDR2 SMNVEV (reference sequence). CDR3: CASSPSAGRTEAFF. Written as DNA, the CDR3 is TGTGCCAGCAGCCCCTCGGCGGGGAGGACTGAAGCTTTCTTT.

CDR3 in DNA: TGTGCCAGCAGGACTAGCGGGGGTGCAGATACGCAGTATTTT. Its translation is CASRTSGGADTQYF. The rearrangement links TRBV4-2 to TRBJ2-3; TRBD2 matches at 12 bases. The V gene's germline CDR1 is LGHNA and CDR2 YNFKEQ. This CDR3 is built from 14 residues. The junction had 2 bases not matched to a gene; V was cut back by 6 bases and J by 4 bases.

This clone was picked up one time. Distinct nucleotide sequences in the sample also encode this CDR3. The rearrangement links TRBV11-3 to TRBJ2-7; 12 bases are shared with TRBD2. The CDR3 is 16 residues long. CDR1 is SGHNT, CDR2 YENEEA, per germline. The V gene end was trimmed by 1 base and the J gene end by 0 bases; junction bases not matched to a gene: 1. The CDR3 region is CASSLGLAGASYEQYF. In DNA form, the CDR3 reads TGTGCCAGCAGCTTAGGACTAGCGGGAGCCTCCTACGAGCAGTACTTC. Drawing the rest from reference TRBV11-3 and TRBJ2-7, the complete variable domain is EAGVVQSPRYKIIEKKQPVAFWCNPISGHNTLYWYLQNLGQGPELLIRYENEEAVDDSQLPKDRFSAERLKGVDSTLKIQPAELGDSAVYLCASSLGLAGASYEQYFGPGTRLTVT.

The chain couples TRBV4-3 to TRBJ2-2; 11 positions match TRBD2. This CDR3 region has 16 residues. The V and J ends lost 1 base and 6 bases, in that order; junction bases with no gene match: 4. The germline V gene has CDR1 LGHNA and CDR2 YSLEER. The CDR3 reads CASSQGLAGSPGELFF. DNA of the CDR3: TGCGCCAGCAGCCAAGGACTAGCGGGATCTCCCGGGGAGCTGTTTTTT.

J is TRBJ2-2 and V is TRBV7-2, with TRBD1 matching over 8 bases. V shed 5 bases and J 7 bases; nucleotides not matched to a gene: 6. CDR1 and CDR2 from the germline V gene are SGHTA and FQGNSA. The CDR3 runs to 14 residues. CDR3 region: CASSDGQGSGELFF. The DNA of the CDR3 is TGTGCCAGCAGCGACGGACAGGGCAGCGGGGAGCTGTTTTTT.

J is TRBJ1-2 and V is TRBV13; possible D gene TRBD1, 6 bases. CDR1 is PRHDT, CDR2 FYEKMQ, per germline (reference sequence). V gave up 5 bases and J gave up 4 bases, with 11 bases separating them. The CDR3 sequence is 13 residues long. The CDR3 DNA follows: TGTGCCAGCAGCCAGGGACAAAGCTATGGCTACACCTTC. Translating it yields CASSQGQSYGYTF.

This chain uses TRBV11-3 with TRBJ1-6; 7 bases line up with TRBD1. The germline V gene has CDR1 SGHNT and CDR2 YENEEA. This CDR3 has 15 amino acids. V trimming: 5 bases; J trimming: 6 bases; junction bases outside the gene matches: 7. This CDR3 reads CASSPRQGGNSPLHF. The CDR3 coding sequence is TGTGCCAGCAGCCCGCGACAGGGTGGTAATTCACCCCTCCACTTT.

The chain carries TRBV5-6 and TRBJ2-7; no firm D call. Germline values: CDR1 SGHDT, CDR2 YYEEEE. The V and J ends lost 0 bases and 7 bases respectively, with 14 bases between them. The CDR3 is 14 residues long. The CDR3 nucleotides read TGTGCCAGCAGCTTGGGTGGTAATCTACGTGAGCAGTACTTC. Its protein is CASSLGGNLREQYF. The full variable domain, its missing parts supplied by reference TRBV5-6 and TRBJ2-7, is DAGVTQSPTHLIKTRGQQVTLRCSPKSGHDTVSWYQQALGQGPQFIFQYYEEEERQRGNFPDRFSGHQFPNYSSELNVNALLLGDSALYLCASSLGGNLREQYFGPGTRLTVT.

This clone has only one observation. This chain links TRBV6-5 with TRBJ1-2; D is perhaps TRBD1 (6 bases). This CDR3 is built from 13 residues. CDR1 and CDR2 (germline): MNHEY, SVGAGI. V dropped 6 bases and J dropped 2 bases, with 10 bases sitting between them. CDR3 sequence: CASSTGQNYGYTF. In DNA, the CDR3 is TGTGCCAGCAGCACCGGACAGAACTATGGCTACACCTTC.